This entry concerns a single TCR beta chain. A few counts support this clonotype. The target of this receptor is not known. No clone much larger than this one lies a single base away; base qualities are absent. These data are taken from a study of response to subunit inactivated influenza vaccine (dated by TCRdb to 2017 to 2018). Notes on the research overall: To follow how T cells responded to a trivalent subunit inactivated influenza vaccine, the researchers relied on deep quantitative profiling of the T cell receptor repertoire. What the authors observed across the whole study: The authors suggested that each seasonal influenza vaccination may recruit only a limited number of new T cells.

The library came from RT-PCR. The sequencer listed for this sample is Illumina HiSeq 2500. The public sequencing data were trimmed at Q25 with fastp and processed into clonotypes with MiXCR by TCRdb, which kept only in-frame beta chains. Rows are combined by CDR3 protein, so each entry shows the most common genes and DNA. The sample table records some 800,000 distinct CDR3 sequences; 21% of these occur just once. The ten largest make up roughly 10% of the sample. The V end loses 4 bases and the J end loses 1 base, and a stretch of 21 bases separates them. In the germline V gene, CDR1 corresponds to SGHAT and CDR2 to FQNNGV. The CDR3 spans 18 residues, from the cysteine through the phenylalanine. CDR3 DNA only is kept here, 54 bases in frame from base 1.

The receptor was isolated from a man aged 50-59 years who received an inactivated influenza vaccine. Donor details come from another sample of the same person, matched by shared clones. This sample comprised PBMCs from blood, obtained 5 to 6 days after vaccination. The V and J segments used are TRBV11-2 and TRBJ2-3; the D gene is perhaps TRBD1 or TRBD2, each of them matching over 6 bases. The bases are TGTGCCAGCAGCTCCCCGTGGGGTCCGGGGGCAGGCACAGATACGCAGTATTTT. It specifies CASSSPWGPGAGTDTQYF.